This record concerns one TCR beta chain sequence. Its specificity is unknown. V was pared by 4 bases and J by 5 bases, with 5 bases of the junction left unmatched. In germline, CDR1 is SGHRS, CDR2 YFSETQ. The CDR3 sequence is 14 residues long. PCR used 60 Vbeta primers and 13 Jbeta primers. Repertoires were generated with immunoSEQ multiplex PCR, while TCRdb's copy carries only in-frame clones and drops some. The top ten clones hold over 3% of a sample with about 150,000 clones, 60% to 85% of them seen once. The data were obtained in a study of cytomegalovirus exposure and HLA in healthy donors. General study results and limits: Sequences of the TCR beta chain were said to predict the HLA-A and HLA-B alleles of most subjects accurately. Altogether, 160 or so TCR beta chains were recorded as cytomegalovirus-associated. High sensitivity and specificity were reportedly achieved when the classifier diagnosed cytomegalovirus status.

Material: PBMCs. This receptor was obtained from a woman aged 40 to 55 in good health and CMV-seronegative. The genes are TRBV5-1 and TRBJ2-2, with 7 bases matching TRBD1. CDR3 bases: TGCGCCAGCAGCCCGGGGACAGATACCGGGGAGCTGTTTTTT. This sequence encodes CASSPGTDTGELFF.